This T cell receptor beta chain was observed in a study of STAT5B mutations in CD4+ large granular lymphocyte leukemia. Profiling relied on immunoSEQ multiplex PCR, and the TCRdb table lists in-frame clones only, not all of them. The sample has around 35,000 clones, 87% seen once. The CDR3 covers 11 residues. Trimming took 5 bases from V and 7 from J, leaving 9 bases between them. Looked up from germline, CDR1 is DFQATT and CDR2 is SNEGSKA (reference sequence). The chain carries TRBV20-1 and TRBJ2-1; D not resolved. The sample comprised CD4+ T cells from blood buffy coats. The clonotype comes from a human donor in good health. The chain's CDR3 is CSALSGNEQFF. The CDR3, as DNA: TGCAGTGCTCTGTCAGGAAATGAGCAGTTCTTC.